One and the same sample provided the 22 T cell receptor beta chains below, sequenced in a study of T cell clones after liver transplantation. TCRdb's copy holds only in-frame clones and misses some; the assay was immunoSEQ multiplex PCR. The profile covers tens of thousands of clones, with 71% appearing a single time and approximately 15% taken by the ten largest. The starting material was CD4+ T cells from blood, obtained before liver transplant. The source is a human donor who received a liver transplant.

The CDR3, as DNA: TGTGCCAGCAGCTTGACTCCTATGACCGGGGAGCTGTTTTTT. It encodes CASSLTPMTGELFF. The chain combines TRBV11-2 with TRBJ2-2; D unresolved. The CDR3 runs to 14 residues. With 3 bases removed from V and 5 bases from J, the gap between germline ends came to 10 bases. Germline-derived CDR1 and CDR2 are SGHAT and FQNNGV.

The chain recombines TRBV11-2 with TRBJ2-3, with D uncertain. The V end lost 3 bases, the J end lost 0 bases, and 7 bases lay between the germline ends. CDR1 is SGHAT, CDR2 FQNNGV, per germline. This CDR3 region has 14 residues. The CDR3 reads CASSFFGSTDTQYF. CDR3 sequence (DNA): TGTGCCAGCAGCTTCTTCGGTAGCACAGATACGCAGTATTTT.

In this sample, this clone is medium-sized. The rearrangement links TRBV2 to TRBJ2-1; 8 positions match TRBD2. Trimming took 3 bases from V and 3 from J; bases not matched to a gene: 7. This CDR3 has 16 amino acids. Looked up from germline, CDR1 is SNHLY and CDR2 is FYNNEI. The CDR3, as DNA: TGTGCCAGCAGTGACGCTGCGGGGGGAAACTACAATGAGCAGTTCTTC. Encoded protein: CASSDAAGGNYNEQFF.

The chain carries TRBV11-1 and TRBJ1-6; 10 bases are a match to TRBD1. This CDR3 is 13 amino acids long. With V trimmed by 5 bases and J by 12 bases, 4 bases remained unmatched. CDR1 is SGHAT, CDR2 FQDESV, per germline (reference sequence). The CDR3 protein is CASSRDRGEPLHF. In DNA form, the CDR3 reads TGTGCCAGCAGCCGGGACAGGGGAGAACCCCTCCACTTT.

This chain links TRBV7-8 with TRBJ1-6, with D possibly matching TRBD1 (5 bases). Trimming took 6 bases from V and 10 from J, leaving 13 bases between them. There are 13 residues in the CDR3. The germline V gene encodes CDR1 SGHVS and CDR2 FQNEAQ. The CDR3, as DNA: TGTGCCAGCAGACCGAGGGGAGGATCACCCCTCCACTTT. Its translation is CASRPRGGSPLHF.

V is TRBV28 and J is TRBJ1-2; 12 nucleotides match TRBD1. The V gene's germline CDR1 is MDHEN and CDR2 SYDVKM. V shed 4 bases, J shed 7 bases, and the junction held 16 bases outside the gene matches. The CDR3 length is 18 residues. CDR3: CASSYSLLRDRGRGGYTF. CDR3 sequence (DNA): TGTGCCAGCAGTTACTCCCTACTCCGGGACAGGGGGCGGGGTGGCTACACCTTC.

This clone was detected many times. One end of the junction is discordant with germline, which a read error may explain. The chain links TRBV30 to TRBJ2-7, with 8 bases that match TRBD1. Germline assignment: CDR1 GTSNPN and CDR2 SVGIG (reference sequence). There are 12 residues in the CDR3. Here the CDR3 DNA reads TGTGCCTGGAGTAACATTCCAGGGGGCGCGCTCTTC. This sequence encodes CAWSNIPGGALF.

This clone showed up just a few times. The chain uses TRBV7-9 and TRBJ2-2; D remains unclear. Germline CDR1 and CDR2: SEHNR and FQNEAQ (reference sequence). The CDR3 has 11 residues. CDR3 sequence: CANSGAGELFF. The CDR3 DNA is TGTGCTAATTCCGGAGCCGGGGAGCTGTTTTTT.

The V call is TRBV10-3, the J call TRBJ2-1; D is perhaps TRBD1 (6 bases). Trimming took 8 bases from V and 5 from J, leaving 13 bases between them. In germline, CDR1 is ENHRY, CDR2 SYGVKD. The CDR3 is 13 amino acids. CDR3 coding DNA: TGTGCCATCGGTACAGGGAGCGACAATGAGCAGTTCTTC. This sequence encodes CAIGTGSDNEQFF.

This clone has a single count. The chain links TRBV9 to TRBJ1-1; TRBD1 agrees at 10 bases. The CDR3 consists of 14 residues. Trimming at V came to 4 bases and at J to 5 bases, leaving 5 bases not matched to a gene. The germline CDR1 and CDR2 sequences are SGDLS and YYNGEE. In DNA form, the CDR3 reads TGTGCCAGCAGCTTGACAGGGGGCAGGACTGAAGCTTTCTTT. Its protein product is CASSLTGGRTEAFF.

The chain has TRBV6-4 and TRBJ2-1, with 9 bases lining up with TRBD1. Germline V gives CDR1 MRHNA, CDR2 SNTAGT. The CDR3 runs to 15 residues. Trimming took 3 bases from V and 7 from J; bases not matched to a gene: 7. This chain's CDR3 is CASSEAGQGWNEQFF. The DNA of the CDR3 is TGTGCCAGCAGTGAAGCTGGACAGGGGTGGAATGAGCAGTTCTTC.

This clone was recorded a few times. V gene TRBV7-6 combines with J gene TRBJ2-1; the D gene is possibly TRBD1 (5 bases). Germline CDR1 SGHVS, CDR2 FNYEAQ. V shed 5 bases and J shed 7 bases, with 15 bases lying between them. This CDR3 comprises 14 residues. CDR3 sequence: CASSQGTAVNEQFF. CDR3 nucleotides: TGTGCCAGCAGCCAGGGCACGGCGGTGAATGAGCAGTTCTTC.

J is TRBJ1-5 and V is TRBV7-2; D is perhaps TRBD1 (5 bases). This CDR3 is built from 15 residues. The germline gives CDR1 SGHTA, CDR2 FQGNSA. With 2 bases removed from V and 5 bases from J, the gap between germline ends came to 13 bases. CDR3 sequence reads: CASSLIGRVDQPQHF. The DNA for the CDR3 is TGTGCCAGCAGCTTAATCGGCAGGGTAGATCAGCCCCAGCATTTT.

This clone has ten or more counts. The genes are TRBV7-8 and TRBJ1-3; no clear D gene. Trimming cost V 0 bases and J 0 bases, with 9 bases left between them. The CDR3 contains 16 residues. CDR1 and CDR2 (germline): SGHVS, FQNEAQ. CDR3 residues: CASSLAQPSSGNTIYF. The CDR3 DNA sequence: TGTGCCAGCAGCTTAGCACAGCCTTCCTCTGGAAACACCATATATTTT.

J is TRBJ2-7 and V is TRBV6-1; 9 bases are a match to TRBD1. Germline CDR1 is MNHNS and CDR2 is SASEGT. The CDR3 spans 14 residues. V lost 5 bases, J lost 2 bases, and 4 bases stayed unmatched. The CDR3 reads CASSSRQGAYEQYF. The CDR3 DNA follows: TGTGCCAGCAGTTCCCGACAGGGGGCCTACGAGCAGTACTTC.

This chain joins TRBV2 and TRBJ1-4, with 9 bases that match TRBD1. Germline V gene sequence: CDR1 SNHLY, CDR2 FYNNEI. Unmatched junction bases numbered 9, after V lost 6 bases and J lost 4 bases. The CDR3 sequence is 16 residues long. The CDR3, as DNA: TGTGCCAGCAGCCGCTCCACAGGGGGCCTTAATGAAAAACTGTTTTTT. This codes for CASSRSTGGLNEKLFF. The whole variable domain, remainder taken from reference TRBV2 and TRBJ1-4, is EPEVTQTPSHQVTQMGQEVILRCVPISNHLYFYWYRQILGQKVEFLVSFYNNEISEKSEIFDDQFSVERPDGSNFTLKIRSTKLEDSAMYFCASSRSTGGLNEKLFFGSGTQLSVL.

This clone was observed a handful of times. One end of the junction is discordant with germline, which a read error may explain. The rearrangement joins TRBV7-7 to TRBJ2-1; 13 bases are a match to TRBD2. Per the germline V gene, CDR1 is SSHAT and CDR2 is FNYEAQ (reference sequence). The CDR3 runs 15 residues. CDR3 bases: TGTGCTAGCAGCCCGGGGACTAGCGGGGTCAATGAGCAGTTCTTC. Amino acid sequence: CASSPGTSGVNEQFF.

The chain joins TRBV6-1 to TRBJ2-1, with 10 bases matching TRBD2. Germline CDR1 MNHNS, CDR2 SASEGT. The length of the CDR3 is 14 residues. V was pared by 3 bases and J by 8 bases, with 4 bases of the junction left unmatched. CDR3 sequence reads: CASSEGLANDEQFF. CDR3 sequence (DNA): TGTGCCAGCAGTGAGGGACTAGCGAACGATGAGCAGTTCTTC.

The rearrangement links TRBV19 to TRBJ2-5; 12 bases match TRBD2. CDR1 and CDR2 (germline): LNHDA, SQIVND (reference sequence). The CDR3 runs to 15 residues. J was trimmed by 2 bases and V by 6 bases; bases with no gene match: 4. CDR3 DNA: TGTGCCAGTAGACCCGGACTAGCGGGACAAGAGACCCAGTACTTC. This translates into CASRPGLAGQETQYF.

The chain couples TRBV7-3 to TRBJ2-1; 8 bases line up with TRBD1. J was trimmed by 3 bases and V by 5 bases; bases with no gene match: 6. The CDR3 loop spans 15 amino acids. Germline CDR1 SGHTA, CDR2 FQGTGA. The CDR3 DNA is TGTGCCAGCAGCGCGGACAGGGTTGGCTACAATGAGCAGTTCTTC. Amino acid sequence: CASSADRVGYNEQFF. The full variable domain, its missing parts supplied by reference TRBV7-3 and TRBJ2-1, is GAGVSQTPSNKVTEKGKYVELRCDPISGHTALYWYRQSLGQGPEFLIYFQGTGAADDSGLPNDRFFAVRPEGSVSTLKIQRTERGDSAVYLCASSADRVGYNEQFFGPGTRLTVL.

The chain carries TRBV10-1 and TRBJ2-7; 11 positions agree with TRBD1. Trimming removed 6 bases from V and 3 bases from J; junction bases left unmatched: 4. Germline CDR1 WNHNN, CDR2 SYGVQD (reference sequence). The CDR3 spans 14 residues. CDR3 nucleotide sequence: TGCGCCAGCAGCCGGGACAGGGGGGGCTACGAGCAGTACTTC. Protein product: CASSRDRGGYEQYF.

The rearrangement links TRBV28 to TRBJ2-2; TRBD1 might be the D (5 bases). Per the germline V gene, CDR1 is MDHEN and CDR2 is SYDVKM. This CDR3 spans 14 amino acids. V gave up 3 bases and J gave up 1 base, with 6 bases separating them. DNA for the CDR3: TGTGCCAGCAGTTTGGGGCAGAACACCGGGGAGCTGTTTTTT. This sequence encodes CASSLGQNTGELFF.